This TCR beta chain appears in the sequencing data of a study of cytomegalovirus exposure and HLA in healthy donors. The PCR used 60 Vbeta and 13 Jbeta primers. Sequencing was performed with immunoSEQ multiplex PCR; in TCRdb, only in-frame clones are kept and a portion is missing. This sample has about 72,000 clones; 82% occur once, and the top ten carry 1.5% to 2%. With 3 bases clipped from V and 4 bases from J, the junction kept 11 bases outside the gene matches. The CDR3 runs 16 residues. Germline V CDR1 and CDR2: SGHKS, YYEKEE (reference sequence). The chain uses TRBV5-5 and TRBJ2-3; TRBD1 matches at 7 bases. Sequences were obtained from PBMCs. This TCR was sampled from a man in his late teens or twenties in good health and CMV-seronegative. Written as DNA, the CDR3 is TGTGCCAGCAGCTATACCGGGACAGCCGAATCAGATACGCAGTATTTT. Translated, it gives CASSYTGTAESDTQYF.